This T cell receptor (beta chain) comes out of a study of T cells in Graves' hyperthyroidism and ophthalmopathy. The CDR3 loop spans 14 amino acids. Germline CDR1 and CDR2: SNHLY and FYNNEI. V was pared by 8 bases and J by 4 bases, with 5 bases of the junction left unmatched. The investigators amplified TCR beta CDR3 regions from RNA transcripts. Using the HTBI primer set, a first-round RT-PCR was run on the TCR CDR3. TCRdb fed the multiplex PCR reads into MiXCR, producing one record per CDR3 protein. The table includes 500,000 to 750,000 distinct CDR3 sequences, around a sixth detected once. This clonotype was seen at least ten times.

The receptor was derived from a woman aged 30 to 39 with Graves' hyperthyroidism. The V call is TRBV2, the J call TRBJ2-1; 10 bases agree with TRBD2. The specimen sequenced was blood. CDR3 residues: CASRGLAAYNEQFF. In DNA, the CDR3 is TGTGCCAGCCGAGGACTAGCGGCTTACAATGAGCAGTTCTTC.